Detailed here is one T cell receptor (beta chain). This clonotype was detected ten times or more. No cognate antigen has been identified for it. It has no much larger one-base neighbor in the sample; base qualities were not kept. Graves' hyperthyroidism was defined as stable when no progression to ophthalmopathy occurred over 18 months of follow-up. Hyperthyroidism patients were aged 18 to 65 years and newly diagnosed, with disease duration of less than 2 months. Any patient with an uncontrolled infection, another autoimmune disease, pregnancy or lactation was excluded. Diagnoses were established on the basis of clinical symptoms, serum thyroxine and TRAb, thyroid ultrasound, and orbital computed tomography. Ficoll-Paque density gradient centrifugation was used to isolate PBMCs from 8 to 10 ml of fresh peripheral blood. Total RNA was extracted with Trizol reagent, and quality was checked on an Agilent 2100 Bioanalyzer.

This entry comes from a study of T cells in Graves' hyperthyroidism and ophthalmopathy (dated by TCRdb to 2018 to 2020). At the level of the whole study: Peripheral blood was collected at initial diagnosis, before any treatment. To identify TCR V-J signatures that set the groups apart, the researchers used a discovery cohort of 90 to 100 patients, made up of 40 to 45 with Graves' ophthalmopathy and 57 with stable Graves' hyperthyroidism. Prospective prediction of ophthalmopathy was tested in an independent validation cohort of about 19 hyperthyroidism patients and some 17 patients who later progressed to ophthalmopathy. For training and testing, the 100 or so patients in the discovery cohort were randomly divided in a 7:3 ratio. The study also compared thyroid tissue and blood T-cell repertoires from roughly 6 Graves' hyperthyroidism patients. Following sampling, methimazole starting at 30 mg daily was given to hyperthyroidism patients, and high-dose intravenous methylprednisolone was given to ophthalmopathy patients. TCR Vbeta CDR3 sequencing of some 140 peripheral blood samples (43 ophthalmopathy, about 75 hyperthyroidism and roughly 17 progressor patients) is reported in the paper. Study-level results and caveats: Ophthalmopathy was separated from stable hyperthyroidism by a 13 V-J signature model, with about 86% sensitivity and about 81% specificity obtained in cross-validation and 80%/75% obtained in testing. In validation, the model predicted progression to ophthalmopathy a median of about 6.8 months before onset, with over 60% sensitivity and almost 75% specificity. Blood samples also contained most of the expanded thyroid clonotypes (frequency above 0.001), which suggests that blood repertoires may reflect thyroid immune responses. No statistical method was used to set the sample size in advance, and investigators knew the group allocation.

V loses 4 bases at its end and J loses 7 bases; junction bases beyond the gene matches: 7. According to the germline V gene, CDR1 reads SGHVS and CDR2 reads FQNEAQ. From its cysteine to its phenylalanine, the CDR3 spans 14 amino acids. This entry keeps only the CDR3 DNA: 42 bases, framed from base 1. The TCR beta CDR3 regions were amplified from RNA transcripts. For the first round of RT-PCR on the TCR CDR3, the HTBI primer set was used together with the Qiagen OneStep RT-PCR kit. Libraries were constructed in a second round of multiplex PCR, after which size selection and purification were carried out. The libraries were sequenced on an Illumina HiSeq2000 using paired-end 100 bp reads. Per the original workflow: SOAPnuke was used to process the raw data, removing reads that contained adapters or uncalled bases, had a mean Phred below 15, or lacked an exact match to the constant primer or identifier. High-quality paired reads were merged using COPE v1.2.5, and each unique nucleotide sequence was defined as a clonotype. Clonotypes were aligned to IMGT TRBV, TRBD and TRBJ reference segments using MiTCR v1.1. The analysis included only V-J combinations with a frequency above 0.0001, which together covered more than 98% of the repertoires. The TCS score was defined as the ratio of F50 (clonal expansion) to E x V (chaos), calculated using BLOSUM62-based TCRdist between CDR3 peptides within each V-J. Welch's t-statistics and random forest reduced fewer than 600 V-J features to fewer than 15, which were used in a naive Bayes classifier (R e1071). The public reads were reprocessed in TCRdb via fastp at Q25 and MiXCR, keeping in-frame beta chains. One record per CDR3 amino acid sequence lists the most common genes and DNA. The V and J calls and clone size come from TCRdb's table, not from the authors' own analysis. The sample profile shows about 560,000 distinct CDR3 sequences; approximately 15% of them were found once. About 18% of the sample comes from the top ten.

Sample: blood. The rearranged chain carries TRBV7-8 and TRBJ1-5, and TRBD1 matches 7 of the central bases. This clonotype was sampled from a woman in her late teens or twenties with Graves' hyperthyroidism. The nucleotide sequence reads TGTGCCAGCAGCTCGACAGGGCCCGGACAGCCCCAGCATTTT. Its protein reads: CASSSTGPGQPQHF.